Shown below are 27 T cell receptor beta chains from a single sample sequenced in a study of blood T cell repertoires in COVID-19 (dated by TCRdb to the early 2020s). Receptors were amplified or captured by the immunoSEQ multiplex PCR assay. As stored in TCRdb, this immuneACCESS dataset retains in-frame rearrangements with V and J assigned. A fraction of the clones does not appear; measured against another copy, unresolved V genes explain less than half of the discrepancy, and the remainder lacks a known reason. The sample contains fewer than 250,000 clones, 65% to 85% of them found a single time. The ten top clones hold around 6% of the sample. The material sequenced was peripheral blood. Every receptor here comes from a human donor in a cohort sampled during active COVID-19.

This sequence joins TRBV4-2 and TRBJ2-4; D perhaps matches TRBD2 (6 bases). Germline-derived CDR1 and CDR2 are LGHNA and YNFKEQ. V was pared by 0 bases and J by 7 bases, with 13 bases between. The CDR3 runs to 15 residues. Here the CDR3 DNA reads TGTGCCAGCAGCCAAGACCCAGTGGGGAGGAACATTCAGTACTTC. Amino acids: CASSQDPVGRNIQYF.

This chain connects TRBV29-1 to TRBJ1-1, with D possibly being TRBD1 (5 bases). This CDR3 has 12 residues. V was pared by 4 bases and J by 5 bases, with 11 bases between. Germline values: CDR1 SQVTM, CDR2 ANQGSEA. The CDR3 DNA is TGCAGCGTTGGTCAGGGAAGGACTGAAGCTTTCTTT. It encodes CSVGQGRTEAFF.

V is TRBV4-1 and J is TRBJ2-5; maybe TRBD1 (5 bases). CDR1 MGHRA and CDR2 YSYEKL come from the germline V gene. Trimming removed 0 bases from V and 7 bases from J, with 6 bases in between. The CDR3 runs 12 residues. CDR3 sequence reads: CASSQEGATQYF. DNA for the CDR3: TGCGCCAGCAGCCAAGAAGGGGCGACCCAGTACTTC.

The chain joins TRBV2 to TRBJ2-1, with 7 bases matching TRBD1. The CDR3 runs 12 residues. CDR1 is SNHLY, CDR2 FYNNEI, per germline. Losses at the gene ends were 8 bases for V and 3 bases for J; bases not matched to a gene: 1. The CDR3 sequence is CASWDSYNEQFF. For the CDR3, the DNA is TGTGCCAGCTGGGACAGCTACAATGAGCAGTTCTTC.

The CDR3 sequence is CASSLVQGGELFF. The CDR3 DNA follows: TGTGCCAGCAGCTTAGTACAGGGTGGGGAGCTGTTTTTT. This chain connects TRBV11-3 to TRBJ2-2; weak D call: TRBD1 (6 bases). The CDR3 runs 13 residues. Trimming stripped 1 base from V and 8 bases from J, with 8 bases between. Germline V CDR1 and CDR2: SGHNT, YENEEA. Complete variable domain (other parts from reference TRBV11-3 and TRBJ2-2): EAGVVQSPRYKIIEKKQPVAFWCNPISGHNTLYWYLQNLGQGPELLIRYENEEAVDDSQLPKDRFSAERLKGVDSTLKIQPAELGDSAVYLCASSLVQGGELFFGEGSRLTVL.

This chain uses TRBV28 with TRBJ2-2; maybe TRBD1 (5 bases). There are 13 residues in the CDR3. From germline, CDR1 is MDHEN and CDR2 SYDVKM. V lost 7 bases and J 7 bases, leaving 13 bases between the germline ends. CDR3 DNA sequence: TGTGCCAGCAAAAGGGGCGGTAGCGGGGAGCTGTTTTTT. It translates to CASKRGGSGELFF.

As to this clone: One end of the junction fails to match germline, which may point to a read error. The V gene is TRBV7-7, the J gene TRBJ2-1, with D possibly matching TRBD2 (6 bases). From germline, CDR1 is SSHAT and CDR2 FNYEAQ (reference sequence). CDR3 length: 14 amino acids. The CDR3 loop reads CASSLAGGDNEQFF. The CDR3 coding sequence is TGTGCTAGCAGCTTAGCCGGGGGAGACAATGAGCAGTTCTTC.

The chain uses TRBV5-5 and TRBJ1-1, with D tentatively TRBD1 (5 bases). The V end was cut by 4 bases, the J end by 5 bases, with 9 bases between. CDR1 SGHKS and CDR2 YYEKEE come from the germline V gene (reference sequence). The CDR3 covers 12 residues. CDR3 in DNA: TGTGCCAGCAGCAGGGGTTGGACTGAAGCTTTCTTT. Translating it yields CASSRGWTEAFF.

This clone occurred a few times. The CDR3, as DNA: TGTGCCAGCAGTTTATTCCCCGGGACAGGGGGAAAGGCTTTCTTT. It is translated as CASSLFPGTGGKAFF. The gene calls are TRBV27 and TRBJ1-1; TRBD1 aligns across 11 bases. The CDR3 loop spans 15 amino acids. CDR1 MNHEY and CDR2 SMNVEV come from the germline V gene (reference sequence). V lost 1 base, J lost 11 bases, and 9 bases stayed unmatched.

The CDR3 spells CASRGTGKAEAFF. CDR3 bases: TGTGCCAGCAGGGGGACAGGGAAGGCTGAAGCTTTCTTT. The rearrangement links TRBV27 to TRBJ1-1; TRBD1 matches 9 bases. CDR1 MNHEY and CDR2 SMNVEV come from the germline V gene (reference sequence). Unmatched junction bases numbered 5, after V lost 6 bases and J lost 6 bases. There are 13 residues in the CDR3.

V gene TRBV19 combines with J gene TRBJ2-2, with no clear D. This CDR3 region has 14 residues. The germline V and J ends were trimmed by 3 bases and 0 bases, with 5 bases remaining between them. Germline values: CDR1 LNHDA, CDR2 SQIVND (reference sequence). Here the CDR3 DNA reads TGTGCCAGTAGTATGGCCCCGAACACCGGGGAGCTGTTTTTT. Protein product: CASSMAPNTGELFF.

The V call is TRBV7-9, the J call TRBJ2-3; weak D call: TRBD2 (6 bases). Germline V CDR1 and CDR2: SEHNR, FQNEAQ (reference sequence). CDR3 length equals 15 residues. Trimming took off 5 bases at V and 0 bases at J, with 12 bases between the two ends. The CDR3 sequence is CASSRRRGSTDTQYF. In DNA, the CDR3 is TGTGCCAGCAGCCGCCGGCGGGGTAGCACAGATACGCAGTATTTT.

V usage is TRBV4-2 and J usage is TRBJ2-3, with 9 positions matching TRBD2. J gave up 4 bases and V 0 bases, and 14 bases lay outside the gene matches. The CDR3 totals 19 residues. Germline values: CDR1 LGHNA, CDR2 YNFKEQ. The CDR3: CASSQDRRSGGGAADTQYF. In DNA form, the CDR3 reads TGTGCCAGCAGCCAAGATCGGCGTAGCGGCGGGGGGGCTGCAGATACGCAGTATTTT.

This clone has a single count. This sequence joins TRBV6-1 and TRBJ1-4; D unclear. V was clipped by 3 bases and J by 12 bases, with 11 bases between them. This CDR3 contains 12 residues. Germline CDR1 MNHNS, CDR2 SASEGT. The CDR3 loop is CASSEEGSELFF. CDR3 sequence (DNA): TGTGCCAGCAGTGAGGAGGGTAGCGAACTGTTTTTT.

The rearrangement links TRBV7-2 to TRBJ2-5; 13 nucleotides agree with TRBD2. The trim removed 0 bases at V and 5 bases at J, leaving 0 bases unmatched. This CDR3 is built from 15 residues. Germline V gene data show CDR1 as SGHTA and CDR2 as FQGNSA. The CDR3 DNA is TGTGCCAGCAGCTTAGCGGGACTAGCGGGGGAGACCCAGTACTTC. Protein sequence: CASSLAGLAGETQYF.

This chain uses TRBV2 with TRBJ2-7; D perhaps matches TRBD1 (7 bases). The CDR3 contains 14 residues. V was pared by 5 bases and J by 2 bases, with 13 bases between. CDR1 and CDR2 (germline): SNHLY, FYNNEI. As DNA, the CDR3 is TGTGCCAGCAGTCTCGACAGGGAGGCCTACGAGCAGTACTTC. Protein product: CASSLDREAYEQYF.

The chain employs TRBV5-4 and TRBJ2-5, with 7 bases lining up with TRBD2. Germline trimming cut 4 bases from V and 4 bases from J; bases unmatched to any gene: 1. Per germline, CDR1 SGHNT and CDR2 YYREEE (reference sequence). The CDR3 is 12 residues long. CDR3 DNA sequence: TGTGCCAGCAGCCCGGGGGGAGAGACCCAGTACTTC. This translates into CASSPGGETQYF.

V usage is TRBV6-6 and J usage is TRBJ1-2; D call uncertain. Trimming took off 4 bases at V and 6 bases at J, with 12 bases between the two ends. The germline V gene has CDR1 MNHNY and CDR2 SVGAGI (reference sequence). The length of the CDR3 is 13 residues. CDR3 sequence: CASSSANADGYTF. In nucleotides, the CDR3 is TGTGCCAGCAGTTCCGCGAACGCGGATGGCTACACCTTC.

V gene TRBV5-1 combines with J gene TRBJ2-3, with D possibly matching TRBD1 (6 bases). With 3 bases removed from V and 2 bases from J, the gap between germline ends came to 16 bases. Germline values: CDR1 SGHRS, CDR2 YFSETQ. The CDR3 sequence is 16 residues long. The CDR3 sequence is CASSSGRDKSTDTQYF. The CDR3 coding sequence is TGCGCCAGCAGCTCCGGTCGGGACAAGTCCACAGATACGCAGTATTTT.

This chain connects TRBV24-1 to TRBJ1-2, with D tentatively TRBD1 (5 bases). V was clipped by 0 bases and J by 2 bases, with 12 bases between them. The CDR3 totals 16 residues. In germline, CDR1 is KGHDR, CDR2 SFDVKD. CDR3 region: CATSDLVGGVNYGYTF. CDR3 sequence (DNA): TGTGCCACCAGTGATTTGGTGGGGGGGGTAAACTATGGCTACACCTTC.

This clone was detected only once. This chain links TRBV28 with TRBJ1-5; D possibly corresponds to TRBD1 (6 bases). This CDR3 comprises 12 residues. The V gene's germline CDR1 is MDHEN and CDR2 SYDVKM. V shed 6 bases and J shed 15 bases, with 18 bases lying between them. The DNA of the CDR3 is TGTGCCAGCAGCCCCAGGGACAACCCAGGGCATTTT. Protein sequence: CASSPRDNPGHF.

The V call is TRBV3-1 (or the pseudogene TRBV3-2), the J call TRBJ1-5; D is uncertain. The CDR3 is made up of 13 amino acids. The germline V gene encodes CDR1 LGHDT and CDR2 YNNKEL (reference sequence). V was shortened by 0 bases and J by 6 bases, with 6 bases between the two germline ends. In nucleotides, the CDR3 is TGTGCCAGCAGCCAAGATCTAATTCAGCCCCAGCATTTT. Its translation is CASSQDLIQPQHF.

The gene calls are TRBV12-5 and TRBJ1-1, with a weak D call TRBD1 (5 bases). The CDR3 contains 14 residues. The germline V and J ends were trimmed by 0 bases and 7 bases, with 12 bases remaining between them. Germline CDR1 and CDR2: LGHNT and FRNRAP. CDR3 nucleotides: TGTGCTAGTGGTTTGGTATCAGGGAAGGTTGAAGCTTTCTTT. Encoded protein: CASGLVSGKVEAFF.

This chain uses TRBV11-2 with TRBJ1-2, with no clear D. CDR1 and CDR2 (germline): SGHAT, FQNNGV. The V and J ends lost 5 bases and 6 bases respectively, with 22 bases between them. The length of the CDR3 is 16 residues. For the CDR3, the DNA is TGTGCCAGCAGCCCGATAATTCCCGGGAAAAGGCATGGCTACACCTTC. Translation: CASSPIIPGKRHGYTF. The whole variable domain, remainder taken from reference TRBV11-2 and TRBJ1-2, is EAGVAQSPRYKIIEKRQSVAFWCNPISGHATLYWYQQILGQGPKLLIQFQNNGVVDDSQLPKDRFSAERLKGVDSTLKIQPAKLEDSAVYLCASSPIIPGKRHGYTFGSGTRLTVV.

The chain carries TRBV4-1 and TRBJ1-2; D gene unclear. V was trimmed by 2 bases and J by 4 bases, leaving 14 bases between them. The length of the CDR3 is 15 residues. CDR1 is MGHRA and CDR2 is YSYEKL in the germline V gene. The CDR3 DNA follows: TGCGCCAGCAGCCAAATGACACCTACGAGCTATGGCTACACCTTC. As protein: CASSQMTPTSYGYTF.

This sequence joins TRBV29-1 and TRBJ1-1, with a weak D call TRBD1 (5 bases). In germline, CDR1 is SQVTM, CDR2 ANQGSEA. The V end lost 6 bases, the J end lost 3 bases, and 14 bases lay between the germline ends. The CDR3 is 13 residues long. The CDR3 nucleotides are TGCAGCGTCGGGACTCCCCTTGACACTGAAGCTTTCTTT. Residues: CSVGTPLDTEAFF.

This clone appeared a few times. The V gene is TRBV7-9, the J gene TRBJ2-7; 7 bases agree with TRBD1. CDR3 length equals 15 residues. J lost 0 bases, V lost 5 bases, and 7 bases had no gene match. CDR1 and CDR2 (germline): SEHNR, FQNEAQ (reference sequence). The CDR3 DNA sequence: TGTGCCAGCAGCGTCCCCAGGGGGACCTCCTACGAGCAGTACTTC. Encoded protein: CASSVPRGTSYEQYF. Based on the CDR3 plus reference TRBV7-9 and TRBJ2-7, the full variable domain is DTGVSQNPRHKITKRGQNVTFRCDPISEHNRLYWYRQTLGQGPEFLTYFQNEAQLEKSRLLSDRFSAERPKGSFSTLEIQRTEQGDSAMYLCASSVPRGTSYEQYFGPGTRLTVT.